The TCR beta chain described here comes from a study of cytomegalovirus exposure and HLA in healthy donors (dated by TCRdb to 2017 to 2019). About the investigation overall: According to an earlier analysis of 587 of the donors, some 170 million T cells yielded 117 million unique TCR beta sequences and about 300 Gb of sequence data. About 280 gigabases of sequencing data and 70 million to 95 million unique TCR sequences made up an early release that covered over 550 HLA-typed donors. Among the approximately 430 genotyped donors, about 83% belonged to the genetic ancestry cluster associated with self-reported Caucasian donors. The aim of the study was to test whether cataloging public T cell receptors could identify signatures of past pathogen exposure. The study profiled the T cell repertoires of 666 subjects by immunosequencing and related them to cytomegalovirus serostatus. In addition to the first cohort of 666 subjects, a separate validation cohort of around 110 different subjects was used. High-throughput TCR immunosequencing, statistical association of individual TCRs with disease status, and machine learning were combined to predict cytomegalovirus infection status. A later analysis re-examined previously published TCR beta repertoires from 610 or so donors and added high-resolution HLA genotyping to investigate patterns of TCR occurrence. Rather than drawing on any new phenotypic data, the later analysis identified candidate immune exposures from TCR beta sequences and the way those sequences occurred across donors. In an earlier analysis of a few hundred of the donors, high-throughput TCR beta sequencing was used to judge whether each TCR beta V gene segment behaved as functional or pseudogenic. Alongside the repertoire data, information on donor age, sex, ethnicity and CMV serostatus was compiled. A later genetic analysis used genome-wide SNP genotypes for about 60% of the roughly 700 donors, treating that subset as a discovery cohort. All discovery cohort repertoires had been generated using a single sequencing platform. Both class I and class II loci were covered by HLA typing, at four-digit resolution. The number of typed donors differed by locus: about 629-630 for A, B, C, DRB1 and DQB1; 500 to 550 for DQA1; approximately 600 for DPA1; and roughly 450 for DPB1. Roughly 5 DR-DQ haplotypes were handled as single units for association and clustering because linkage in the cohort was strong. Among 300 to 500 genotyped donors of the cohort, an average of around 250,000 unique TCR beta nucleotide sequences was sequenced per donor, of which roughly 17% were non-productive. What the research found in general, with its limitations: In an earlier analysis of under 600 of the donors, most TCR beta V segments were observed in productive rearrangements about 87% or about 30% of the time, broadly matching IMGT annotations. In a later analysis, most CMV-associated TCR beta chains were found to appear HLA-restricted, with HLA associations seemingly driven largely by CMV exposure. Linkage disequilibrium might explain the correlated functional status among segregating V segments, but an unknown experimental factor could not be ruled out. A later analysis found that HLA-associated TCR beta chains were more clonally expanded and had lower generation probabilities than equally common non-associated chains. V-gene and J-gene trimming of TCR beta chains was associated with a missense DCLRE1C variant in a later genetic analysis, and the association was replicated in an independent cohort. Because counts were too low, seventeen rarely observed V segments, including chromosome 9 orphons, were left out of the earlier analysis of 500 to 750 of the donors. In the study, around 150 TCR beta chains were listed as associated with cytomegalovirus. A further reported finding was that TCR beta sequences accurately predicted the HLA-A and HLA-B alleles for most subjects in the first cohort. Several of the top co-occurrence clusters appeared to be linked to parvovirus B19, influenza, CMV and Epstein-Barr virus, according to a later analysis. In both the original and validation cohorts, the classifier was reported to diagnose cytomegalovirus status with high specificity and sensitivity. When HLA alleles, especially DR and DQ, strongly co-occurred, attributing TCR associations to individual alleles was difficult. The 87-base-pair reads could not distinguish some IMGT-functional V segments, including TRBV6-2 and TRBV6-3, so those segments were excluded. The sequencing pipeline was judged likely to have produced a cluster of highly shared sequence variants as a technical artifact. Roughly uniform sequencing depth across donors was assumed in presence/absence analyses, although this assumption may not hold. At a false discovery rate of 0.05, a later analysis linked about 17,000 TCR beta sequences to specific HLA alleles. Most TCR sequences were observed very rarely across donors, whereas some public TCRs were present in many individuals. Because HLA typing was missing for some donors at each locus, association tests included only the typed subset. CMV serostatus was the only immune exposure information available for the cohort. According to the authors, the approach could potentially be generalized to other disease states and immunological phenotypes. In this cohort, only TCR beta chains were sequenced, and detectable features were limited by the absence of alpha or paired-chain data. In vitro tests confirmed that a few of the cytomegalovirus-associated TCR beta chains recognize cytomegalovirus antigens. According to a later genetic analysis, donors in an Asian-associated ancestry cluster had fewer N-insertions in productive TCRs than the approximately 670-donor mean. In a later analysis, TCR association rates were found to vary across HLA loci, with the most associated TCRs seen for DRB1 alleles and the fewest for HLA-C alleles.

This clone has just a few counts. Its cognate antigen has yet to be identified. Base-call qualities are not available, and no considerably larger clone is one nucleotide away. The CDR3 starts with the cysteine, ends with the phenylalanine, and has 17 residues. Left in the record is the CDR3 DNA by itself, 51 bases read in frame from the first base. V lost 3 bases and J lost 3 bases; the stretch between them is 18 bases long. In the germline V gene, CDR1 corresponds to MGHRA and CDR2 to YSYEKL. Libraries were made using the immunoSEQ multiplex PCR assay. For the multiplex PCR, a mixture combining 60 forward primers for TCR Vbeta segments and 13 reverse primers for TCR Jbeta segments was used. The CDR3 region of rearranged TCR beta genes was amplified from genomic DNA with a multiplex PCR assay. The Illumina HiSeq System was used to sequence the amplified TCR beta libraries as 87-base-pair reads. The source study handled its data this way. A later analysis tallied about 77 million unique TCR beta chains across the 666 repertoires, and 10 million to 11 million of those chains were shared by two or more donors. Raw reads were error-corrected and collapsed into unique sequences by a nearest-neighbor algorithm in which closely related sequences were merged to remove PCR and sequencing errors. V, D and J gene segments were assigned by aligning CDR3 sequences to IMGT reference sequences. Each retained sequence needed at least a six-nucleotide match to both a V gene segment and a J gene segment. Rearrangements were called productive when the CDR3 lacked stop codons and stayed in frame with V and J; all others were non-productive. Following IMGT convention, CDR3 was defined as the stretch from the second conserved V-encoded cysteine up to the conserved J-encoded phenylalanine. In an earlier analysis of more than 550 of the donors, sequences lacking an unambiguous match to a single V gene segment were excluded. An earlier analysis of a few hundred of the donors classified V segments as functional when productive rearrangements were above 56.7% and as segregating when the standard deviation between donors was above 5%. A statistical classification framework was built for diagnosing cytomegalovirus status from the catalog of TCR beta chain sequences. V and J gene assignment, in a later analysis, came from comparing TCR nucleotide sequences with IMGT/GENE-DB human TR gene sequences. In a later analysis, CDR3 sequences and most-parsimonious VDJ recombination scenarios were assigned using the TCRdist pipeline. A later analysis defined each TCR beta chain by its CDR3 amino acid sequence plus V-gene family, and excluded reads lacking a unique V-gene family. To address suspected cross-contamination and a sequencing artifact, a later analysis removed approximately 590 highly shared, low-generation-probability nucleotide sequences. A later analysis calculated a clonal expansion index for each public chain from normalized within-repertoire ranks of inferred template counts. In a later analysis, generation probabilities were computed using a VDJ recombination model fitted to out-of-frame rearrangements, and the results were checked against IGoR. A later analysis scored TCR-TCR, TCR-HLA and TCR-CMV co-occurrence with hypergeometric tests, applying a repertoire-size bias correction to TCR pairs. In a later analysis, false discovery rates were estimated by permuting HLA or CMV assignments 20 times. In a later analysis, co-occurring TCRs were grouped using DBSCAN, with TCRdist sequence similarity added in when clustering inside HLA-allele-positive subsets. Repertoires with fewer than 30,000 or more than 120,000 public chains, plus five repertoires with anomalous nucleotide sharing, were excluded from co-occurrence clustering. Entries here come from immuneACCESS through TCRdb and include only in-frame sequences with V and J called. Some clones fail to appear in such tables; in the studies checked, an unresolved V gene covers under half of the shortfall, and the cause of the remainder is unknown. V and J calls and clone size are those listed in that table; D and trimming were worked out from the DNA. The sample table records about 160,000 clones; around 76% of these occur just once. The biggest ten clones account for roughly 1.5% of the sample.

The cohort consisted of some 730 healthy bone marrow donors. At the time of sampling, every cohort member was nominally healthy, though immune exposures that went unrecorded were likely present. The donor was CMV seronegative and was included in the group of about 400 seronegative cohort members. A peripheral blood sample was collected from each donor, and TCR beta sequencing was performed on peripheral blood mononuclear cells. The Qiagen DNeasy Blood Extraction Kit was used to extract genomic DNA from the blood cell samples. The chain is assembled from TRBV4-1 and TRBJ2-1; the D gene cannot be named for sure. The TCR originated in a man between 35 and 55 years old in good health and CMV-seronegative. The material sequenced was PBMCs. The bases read TGCGCCAGCAGCCACCACCCGACACGGCCTTACTACAATGAGCAGTTCTTC. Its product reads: CASSHHPTRPYYNEQFF.